The clone carrying this T cell receptor (beta chain) was observed many times. Its antigen is undetermined. The sample belongs to a study of human T cells and chemical hapten exposure. About the study: Skin of the upper inner arm, approximately 2 cm by approximately 2 cm, received 2% DPC for sensitization.

The V gene lost 2 bases and the J gene lost 2 bases, with 10 bases spanning the gap. There are 15 residues in the CDR3. The study, taken as a whole, reports: High-frequency TCRs, those above 1 in 1000, stayed the same after DPC sensitization.

Described time point: pre-sensitization, week 0. Treatment denoted: therapeutic diphenylcyclopropenone sensitization with weekly scalp DPC. It was the library that attached unique molecular identifiers to individual cDNA molecules. MiXCR was run by TCRdb on the RACE reads, yielding one entry per CDR3 protein. The table has approximately 80,000 distinct CDR3 sequences, about 14% seen once. The starting material was whole blood, obtained in connection with sensitization to the hapten diphenylcyclopropenone (DPC). The J gene is TRBJ1-5, the V gene TRBV12-3 or TRBV12-4; D unclear. The TCR comes from a woman between 45 and 60 years old with alopecia areata. Some clones in this sample may be carry-over from other donors' samples. CDR3: CASSLYESRNQPQHF. In DNA form, the CDR3 reads TGTGCCAGCAGTTTATATGAGTCTCGCAATCAGCCCCAGCATTTT.